Listed here are 5 T cell receptor beta chains from one sample, sequenced in a study of cytomegalovirus exposure and HLA in healthy donors. 13 Jbeta primers and 60 Vbeta primers were used for the PCR. TCRdb's table, derived via immunoSEQ multiplex PCR, lists solely in-frame clones and lacks some. The sample records some 200,000 clones, roughly 88% being singletons. Sequenced material: PBMCs. Source of these receptors: a boy younger than 10 in good health and CMV-seronegative.

The gene calls are TRBV5-1 and TRBJ2-2, with unresolved D. CDR1 and CDR2 from the germline V gene are SGHRS and YFSETQ. The CDR3 sequence is 14 residues long. The germline V and J ends were trimmed by 1 base and 1 base, with 5 bases remaining between them. The CDR3: CASSLTVNTGELFF. CDR3 in DNA: TGCGCCAGCAGCTTGACAGTGAACACCGGGGAGCTGTTTTTT.

The chain uses TRBV30 and TRBJ2-7, with 11 bases matching TRBD2. Germline V gene data show CDR1 as GTSNPN and CDR2 as SVGIG (reference sequence). The ends lost 2 bases at V and 9 bases at J; junction bases unmatched: 15. This CDR3 comprises 16 residues. CDR3 amino acids: CAWSPSTSGGPCVQYF. In DNA form, the CDR3 reads TGTGCCTGGAGTCCTTCAACTAGCGGGGGTCCTTGTGTGCAGTACTTC.

The CDR3 DNA reads TGTGCCAGTAGTATAGCCCAGCGGGGGGATAATGAGCAGTTCTTC. Translation: CASSIAQRGDNEQFF. V and J are TRBV19 and TRBJ2-1; 9 nucleotides line up with TRBD2. The CDR3 is 15 residues long. The V and J ends lost 1 base and 7 bases, in that order; junction bases with no gene match: 5. Per germline, CDR1 LNHDA and CDR2 SQIVND (reference sequence).

The chain uses TRBV5-4 and TRBJ2-5; D may be TRBD1 (6 bases). This CDR3 is built from 14 residues. V was trimmed by 4 bases and J by 2 bases, leaving 12 bases between them. Germline CDR1 is SGHNT and CDR2 is YYREEE (reference sequence). This CDR3 is CASSQGGFQETQYF. Written as DNA, the CDR3 is TGTGCCAGCAGCCAAGGGGGATTTCAAGAGACCCAGTACTTC. The full variable domain, completed using reference TRBV5-4 and TRBJ2-5, is ETGVTQSPTHLIKTRGQQVTLRCSSQSGHNTVSWYQQALGQGPQFIFQYYREEENGRGNFPPRFSGLQFPNYSSELNVNALELDDSALYLCASSQGGFQETQYFGPGTRLLVL.

This chain links TRBV27 with TRBJ1-2, with TRBD1 matching 12 bases. V was pared by 2 bases and J by 9 bases, with 7 bases of the junction left unmatched. This CDR3 region has 15 residues. CDR1 is MNHEY and CDR2 is SMNVEV in the germline V gene (reference sequence). Here the CDR3 reads CASSLLPGQGASYTF. The CDR3, as DNA: TGTGCCAGCAGTTTACTGCCGGGACAGGGGGCAAGCTACACCTTC.